This T cell receptor (beta chain) was observed in a study of blood T cells in healthy people across ages. V shed 5 bases and J shed 6 bases, with 17 bases lying between them. Germline V CDR1 and CDR2: SEHNR, FQNEAQ (reference sequence). CDR3 length equals 14 residues. Turning to this clonotype: Its antigen is unidentified.

Broader study findings: TCR beta diversity was tightly associated with the proportion of naive T cells.

The authors ran a second PCR of roughly 6 to 11 cycles using a sample-barcoded 5' primer and a J-beta primer mix. TCRdb reprocessed the 5' RACE reads with MiXCR, giving one entry per CDR3 protein. Counted here are just under 550,000 distinct CDR3 sequences, about 25% occurring once; the ten biggest clones make up less than 9%. This sample also appeared in a second study, on T cells of mothers and their children. That report adds: Relative to unrelated pairs, biologically related mother-child dyads exhibited marginally greater, non-significant overlap.

The J gene is TRBJ2-7, the V gene TRBV7-9; D is ambiguous. Material: blood. This receptor was obtained from a boy aged 10-17 years in good health. The CDR3 nucleotides are TGTGCCAGCAGCCTCCCGTCGCCTCGCGGCGAGCAGTACTTC. This encodes CASSLPSPRGEQYF.